This paragraph reports one T cell receptor (beta chain). What it binds is not known. Negative magnetic isolation gave CD8+ and CD4+ cells; FACS enriched CD8+ TEMRA. This entry is derived from a study of CD8 T cells in Susac syndrome. Study results and caveats: Only a relatively small number of individuals were included in the TCR sequencing and HLA analysis.

The CDR3 length is 13 residues. V was cut by 5 bases and J by 6 bases, with 14 bases left in between. Germline CDR1 and CDR2: SGHRS and YFSETQ. It was with random hexamers that about 0.45 to 1 ug RNA was reverse transcribed. It was immunoSEQ multiplex PCR that amplified TCR beta CDR3 across 54 Vbeta and 13 Jbeta. MiXCR, applied by TCRdb to the immunoSEQ multiplex PCR reads, yields one record per CDR3 protein. The data contain just over 300,000 distinct CDR3 sequences, approximately 90% of them singletons. The V call is TRBV5-1, the J call TRBJ1-1; D ambiguous. The source of this sequence is a human donor with multiple sclerosis. The sequenced material came from CD4+ T cells from PBMCs. CDR3 in DNA: TGCGCCAGCAGGTTCTTAGAAGTCTCTGAAGCTTTCTTT. It is translated as CASRFLEVSEAFF.